The T cell receptor beta chain described here comes from a study of CD8 T cells in Susac syndrome. CDR3 size: 17 residues. The V gene lost 5 bases and the J gene lost 0 bases, with 20 bases spanning the gap. Germline-derived CDR1 and CDR2 are SQVTM and ANQGSEA. A quantity of roughly 0.5 to 1 ug RNA underwent reverse transcription using random hexamers. The authors amplified TCR beta CDR3 across 54 Vbeta and 13 Jbeta using immunoSEQ multiplex PCR. TCRdb redid the calling of the immunoSEQ multiplex PCR reads with MiXCR, one entry per CDR3 protein. The sample carries approximately 100,000 distinct CDR3 sequences, 85% to 95% recorded once.

The V gene is TRBV29-1, the J gene TRBJ1-3; D perhaps matches TRBD1 (5 bases). This TCR was recovered from a human donor in good health. The sample was CD8+ T cells from PBMCs. The CDR3 here is CSVSGRGRDVSGNTIYF. CDR3 coding DNA: TGCAGCGTTTCTGGCCGGGGGAGAGACGTCTCTGGAAACACCATATATTTT.